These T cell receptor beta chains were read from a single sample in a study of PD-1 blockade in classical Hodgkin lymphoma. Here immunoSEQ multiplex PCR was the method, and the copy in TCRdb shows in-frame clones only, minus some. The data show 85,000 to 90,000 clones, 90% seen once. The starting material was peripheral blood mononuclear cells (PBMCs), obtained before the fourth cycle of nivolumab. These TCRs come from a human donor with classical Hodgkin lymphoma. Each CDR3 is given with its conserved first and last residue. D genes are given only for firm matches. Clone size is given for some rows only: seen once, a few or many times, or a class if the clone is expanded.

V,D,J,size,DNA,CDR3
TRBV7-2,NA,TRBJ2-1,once,TGTGCCAGCAGCCAAACGGGGTCCAATGAGCAGTTCTTC,CASSQTGSNEQFF
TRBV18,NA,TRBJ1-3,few,TGTGCCAGCTCACCAACAGGGAACTCTGCGGGAAACACCATATATTTT,CASSPTGNSAGNTIYF
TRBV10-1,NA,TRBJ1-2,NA,TGCGCCAGCAGTGACTCAAGACAGGATTCCTATGGCTACACCTTC,CASSDSRQDSYGYTF
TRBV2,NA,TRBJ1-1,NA,TGTGCCAGCAGTTCTCGGGTCCTCAAGAACACTGAAGCTTTCTTT,CASSSRVLKNTEAFF
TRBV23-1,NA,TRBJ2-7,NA,TGCGCCAGCAGTCAGGATGAGAGGGGTCGATACGAGCAGTACTTC,CASSQDERGRYEQYF
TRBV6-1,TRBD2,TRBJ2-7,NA,TGTGCCAGCAGTCTAGCGGGGGGCTACGAGCAGTACTTC,CASSLAGGYEQYF
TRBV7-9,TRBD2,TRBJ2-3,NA,TGTGCCAGCAGCTTAGGGTTGGCGGGGGTCACAGATACGCAGTATTTT,CASSLGLAGVTDTQYF
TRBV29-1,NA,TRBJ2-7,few,TGCAGCGTTGAAGCTTTCGGGTCCCTCCATGGGCAGTACTTC,CSVEAFGSLHGQYF
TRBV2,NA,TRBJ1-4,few,TGTGCCAGCAGTGAGGCCTGGGATGAAAAACTGTTTTTT,CASSEAWDEKLFF
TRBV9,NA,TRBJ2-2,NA,TGTGCCAGCAGCGACCGGACTAACACCGGGGAGCTGTTTTTT,CASSDRTNTGELFF
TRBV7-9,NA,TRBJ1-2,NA,TGTGCCAGCAGCGACTACAGAATTTCTAACTATGGCTACACCTTC,CASSDYRISNYGYTF
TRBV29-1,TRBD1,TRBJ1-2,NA,TGCAGCGTTGTGGGGACAGCCTATGGCTACACCTTC,CSVVGTAYGYTF
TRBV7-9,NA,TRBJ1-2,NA,TGTGCCAGCAGCTTGGTGGGGGGCAACTATGGCTACACCTTC,CASSLVGGNYGYTF
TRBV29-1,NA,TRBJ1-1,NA,TGCAGCGTCGGGGGGGTAACTGAAGCTTTCTTT,CSVGGVTEAFF
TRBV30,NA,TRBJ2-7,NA,TGTGCCTGCTGGGCTCCGGGTGGGCCCTACGAGCAGTACTTC,CACWAPGGPYEQYF
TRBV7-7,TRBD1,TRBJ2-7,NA,TGTGCCAGCAGCTTGGCCGGGACAGGGATCCACGAGCAGTACTTC,CASSLAGTGIHEQYF
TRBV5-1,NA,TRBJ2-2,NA,TGCGCCAGCAGCCCCGAGGTCACCGGGGAGCTGTTTTTT,CASSPEVTGELFF
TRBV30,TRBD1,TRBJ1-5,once,TGTGCCTGGAGTGGGACAGGGGGACATCAGCCCCAGCATTTT,CAWSGTGGHQPQHF
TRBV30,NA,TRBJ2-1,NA,TGTGCCTGGATGTCCTACTCCAATGAGCAGTTCTTC,CAWMSYSNEQFF
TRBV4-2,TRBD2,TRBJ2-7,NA,TGTGCCAGCAGCAAGCGGGGGGACTACGAGCAGTACTTC,CASSKRGDYEQYF
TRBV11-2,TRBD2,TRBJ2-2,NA,TGTGCCAGCAGCTTAATCCGGGGGGGCACCGGGGAGCTGTTTTTT,CASSLIRGGTGELFF
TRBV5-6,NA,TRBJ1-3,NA,TGTGCCAGCAGCAGTCGCGGGGTACTCCCTGGAAACACCATATATTTT,CASSSRGVLPGNTIYF
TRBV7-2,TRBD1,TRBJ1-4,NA,TGTGCCAGCAGCTCCCCGGACAGGACAACTAATGAAAAACTGTTTTTT,CASSSPDRTTNEKLFF
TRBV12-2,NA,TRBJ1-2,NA,TGTGCAAGTACCCGGGCGGTCACTAACTATGGCTACACCTTC,CASTRAVTNYGYTF